At least ten counts were recorded for the clone carrying this T cell receptor beta chain. No antigen is known for it. This entry is derived from a study of neurological immune-mediated disorders. In the study overall: For the 35 or so multiple sclerosis patients, the disease was relapsing-remitting in around 31 and secondary progressive in 3.

5'RACE with 10-nucleotide random UMIs generated the cDNA. The output of every sequencing run, over 190 million TCR-beta sequences, came from 15-18 subjects. TCRdb independently ran MiXCR on the 5' RACE reads; one entry per CDR3 protein. This sample has about 55,000 distinct CDR3 sequences, with less than 5% found just once. Trimming stripped 2 bases from V and 0 bases from J, with 8 bases between. Germline V gene sequence: CDR1 DFQATT, CDR2 SNEGSKA (reference sequence). The length of the CDR3 is 14 residues. Study-wide points: The phylogenetic placement of 18 of 34 multiple sclerosis patients' repertoires in one related-CDR3 cluster constitutes a possible signature.

The sequence came from a man aged 50 to 60 with multiple sclerosis. The chain joins TRBV20-1 to TRBJ1-5; D not resolved. The source material was PBMCs. CDR3 protein: CSARSGYSNQPQHF. The CDR3 nucleotides are TGCAGTGCTAGATCGGGATATAGCAATCAGCCCCAGCATTTT.